These 21 T cell receptor beta chains share one sample of origin, sequenced in a study of radiotherapy plus CTLA-4 blockade in lung cancer. Profiled with immunoSEQ multiplex PCR; TCRdb holds only in-frame clones, not every one. Of 110,000 or so clones in the sample, nearly 80% were seen once. The sample consisted of peripheral blood, taken from a patient treated with radiotherapy plus ipilimumab. The receptors were gathered from a human donor with non-small cell lung cancer who had a partial response to radiotherapy plus ipilimumab.

By frequency in the sample, this clone is medium-sized. The chain has TRBV19 and TRBJ2-3; 8 bases map to TRBD2. There are 14 residues in the CDR3. The germline gives CDR1 LNHDA, CDR2 SQIVND (reference sequence). V dropped 5 bases and J dropped 4; count of bases not matched to a gene: 5. CDR3 in amino acids: CASSPGTSADTQYF. The DNA of the CDR3 is TGTGCCAGTAGTCCCGGGACTAGTGCAGATACGCAGTATTTT.

CDR3 residues: CSVPVNTEAFF. CDR3 in DNA: TGCAGCGTTCCAGTGAACACTGAAGCTTTCTTT. The chain recombines TRBV29-1 with TRBJ1-1, with D uncertain. Germline-derived CDR1 and CDR2 are SQVTM and ANQGSEA. CDR3 length: 11 residues. V was trimmed by 5 bases and J by 0 bases, leaving 4 bases between them.

This chain connects TRBV18 to TRBJ1-2, with 8 bases lining up with TRBD1. Losses at the gene ends were 3 bases for V and 4 bases for J; bases not matched to a gene: 4. Germline values: CDR1 KGHSH, CDR2 LQKENI. CDR3 length equals 14 residues. CDR3 DNA: TGTGCCAGCTCACCCGGACAGGGTGGCTATGGCTACACCTTC. It yields the protein CASSPGQGGYGYTF. The variable domain in full, with the rest retrieved from reference TRBV18 and TRBJ1-2, is NAGVMQNPRHLVRRRGQEARLRCSPMKGHSHVYWYRQLPEEGLKFMVYLQKENIIDESGMPKERFSAEFPKEGPSILRIQQVVRGDSAAYFCASSPGQGGYGYTFGSGTRLTVV.

This rearrangement joins TRBV19 to TRBJ2-7; D is perhaps TRBD1 (5 bases). The CDR3 consists of 14 residues. Trimming removed 4 bases from V and 6 bases from J, with 16 bases in between. Germline loops: CDR1 LNHDA, CDR2 SQIVND (reference sequence). CDR3 sequence (DNA): TGTGCCAGTAGTACCCCCCAGGACAATGGCGAGCAGTACTTC. It encodes CASSTPQDNGEQYF.

The rearrangement joins TRBV7-9 to TRBJ2-7; 9 bases are shared with TRBD1. This CDR3 is built from 16 residues. CDR1 and CDR2 from the germline V gene are SEHNR and FQNEAQ (reference sequence). V was pared by 4 bases and J by 2 bases, with 9 bases of the junction left unmatched. CDR3 protein: CASSSTGTGPPYEQYV. Here the CDR3 DNA reads TGTGCCAGCAGCTCGACCGGGACAGGGCCACCCTACGAGCAGTACGTC.

The rearrangement links TRBV2 to TRBJ2-2; 8 bases align to TRBD2. Germline V lookup: CDR1 SNHLY, CDR2 FYNNEI. This CDR3 is built from 15 residues. The V and J ends lost 4 bases and 7 bases, in that order; junction bases with no gene match: 8. CDR3: CASSVASGFNGELFF. Written as DNA, the CDR3 is TGTGCCAGCAGTGTGGCTAGCGGGTTCAACGGGGAGCTGTTTTTT.

The V call is TRBV6-6, the J call TRBJ2-7, with 12 bases fitting TRBD2. V was clipped by 2 bases and J by 5 bases; unmatched bases: 7. Germline V gives CDR1 MNHNY, CDR2 SVGAGI (reference sequence). The CDR3 sequence is 16 residues long. This CDR3 reads CASSYPRLAGVHEQYF. CDR3 DNA sequence: TGTGCCAGCAGTTACCCTAGACTAGCGGGAGTCCACGAGCAGTACTTC.

The chain carries TRBV19 and TRBJ2-2; 8 bases match TRBD1. Unmatched junction bases numbered 3, after V lost 5 bases and J lost 1 base. The CDR3 length is 15 residues. Looked up from germline, CDR1 is LNHDA and CDR2 is SQIVND (reference sequence). The CDR3 sequence is CASSSGTGNTGELFF. As DNA, the CDR3 is TGTGCCAGTAGTTCCGGGACAGGGAACACCGGGGAGCTGTTTTTT.

The chain combines TRBV7-3 with TRBJ2-3; no reliable D call. Trimming removed 1 base from V and 2 bases from J, with 10 bases in between. This CDR3 comprises 15 residues. Germline values: CDR1 SGHTA, CDR2 FQGTGA. The CDR3 loop is CASSLMSTDTDTQYF. CDR3 in DNA: TGTGCCAGCAGCTTAATGAGTACAGACACAGATACGCAGTATTTT.

This chain uses TRBV21-1 with TRBJ2-7; the table names TRBD2, a call not compared with the DNA. TRBV21-1 is tagged as a pseudogene. This CDR3 has 14 residues. The CDR3 region is CASSTQVGEYEQYV. In DNA form, the CDR3 reads TGTGCCAGCAGCACCCAGGTGGGAGAATACGAGCAGTACGTC.

A note on this clone: An end of the junction differs from the germline gene, which may be a read error. This chain connects TRBV29-1 to TRBJ2-3; TRBD2 matches 12 bases. The V gene's germline CDR1 is SQVTM and CDR2 ANQGSEA. The CDR3 loop spans 15 amino acids. The CDR3 nucleotides are TGCAGCGCCCGGACTAGCGGGGTTAGCACAGGTACGCAGTATTTT. It is translated as CSARTSGVSTGTQYF.

The chain employs TRBV5-5 and TRBJ2-2; possibly TRBD1 for D (6 bases). Trimming left V 0 bases short and J 1 base short, with 7 bases between. The CDR3 runs 15 residues. Per germline, CDR1 SGHKS and CDR2 YYEKEE (reference sequence). As DNA, the CDR3 is TGTGCCAGCAGCTTGGGGACAGAGAACACCGGGGAGCTGTTTTTT. Translation: CASSLGTENTGELFF. Looking up the rest from reference TRBV5-5 and TRBJ2-2 gives the full variable domain: DAGVTQSPTHLIKTRGQQVTLRCSPISGHKSVSWYQQVLGQGPQFIFQYYEKEERGRGNFPDRFSARQFPNYSSELNVNALLLGDSALYLCASSLGTENTGELFFGEGSRLTVL.

J is TRBJ1-2 and V is TRBV6-5, with 7 bases lining up with TRBD1. Trimming at V came to 6 bases and at J to 6 bases, leaving 7 bases not matched to a gene. Germline V gene sequence: CDR1 MNHEY, CDR2 SVGAGI. The CDR3 length is 13 residues. This chain's CDR3 is CASRRQGAHGYTF. In nucleotides, the CDR3 is TGTGCCAGCAGAAGACAGGGAGCACATGGCTACACCTTC.

V is TRBV6-5 and J is TRBJ1-5, with a weak D call TRBD1 (6 bases). Trimming removed 6 bases from V and 1 base from J, with 13 bases in between. This CDR3 is built from 15 residues. Germline CDR1 and CDR2: MNHEY and SVGAGI. Written as DNA, the CDR3 is TGTGCCAGCAGCCGAGGGGGGGCAAGCAATCAGCCCCAGCATTTT. Amino acid sequence: CASSRGGASNQPQHF.

The chain is built from TRBV7-2 and TRBJ2-7, with a tentative D call TRBD2 (5 bases). The CDR3 extends over 14 amino acids. Germline CDR1 is SGHTA and CDR2 is FQGNSA. V was shortened by 8 bases and J by 0 bases, with 14 bases between the two germline ends. The CDR3 sequence is CASATGKSSYEQYF. In DNA, the CDR3 is TGTGCCAGCGCCACCGGGAAGAGCTCCTACGAGCAGTACTTC. Complete variable domain (other parts from reference TRBV7-2 and TRBJ2-7): GAGVSQSPSNKVTEKGKDVELRCDPISGHTALYWYRQSLGQGLEFLIYFQGNSAPDKSGLPSDRFSAERTGGSVSTLTIQRTQQEDSAVYLCASATGKSSYEQYFGPGTRLTVT.

V usage is TRBV5-4 and J usage is TRBJ1-2; 7 nucleotides agree with TRBD1. This CDR3 has 14 residues. Looked up from germline, CDR1 is SGHNT and CDR2 is YYREEE (reference sequence). J was trimmed by 1 base and V by 5 bases; bases with no gene match: 5. For the CDR3, the DNA is TGTGCCAGCAGAGTACAGGGGATTAACTATGGCTACACCTTC. Translation: CASRVQGINYGYTF.

The CDR3 loop reads CASSLYNYGYTF. As DNA, the CDR3 is TGTGCCAGCAGTTTGTATAACTATGGCTACACCTTC. The V gene is TRBV7-2, the J gene TRBJ1-2; no reliable D call. Trimming removed 6 bases at V and 1 base at J, with 6 bases between. Germline V gives CDR1 SGHTA, CDR2 FQGNSA. The CDR3 has 12 amino acids. Full variable domain (missing parts from reference TRBV7-2 and TRBJ1-2): GAGVSQSPSNKVTEKGKDVELRCDPISGHTALYWYRQSLGQGLEFLIYFQGNSAPDKSGLPSDRFSAERTGGSVSTLTIQRTQQEDSAVYLCASSLYNYGYTFGSGTRLTVV.

V and J are TRBV27 and TRBJ2-7, with TRBD2 matching 9 bases. CDR3 length: 13 residues. The germline V gene has CDR1 MNHEY and CDR2 SMNVEV (reference sequence). V shed 7 bases, J shed 3 bases, and the junction held 4 bases outside the gene matches. This CDR3 reads CASILAGVYEQYV. CDR3 DNA sequence: TGTGCCAGCATATTAGCGGGAGTCTACGAGCAGTACGTC.

The rearrangement uses TRBV5-5 and TRBJ2-2; a weak D match, TRBD2 (6 bases). The germline V gene encodes CDR1 SGHKS and CDR2 YYEKEE (reference sequence). This CDR3 is built from 15 residues. Trimming removed 7 bases from V and 4 bases from J, with 17 bases in between. The DNA of the CDR3 is TGTGCCAGCTGGAGGGGCGGTGGGGGCACCGGGGAGCTGTTTTTT. Protein product: CASWRGGGGTGELFF.

This clone was found a few times. V is TRBV28 and J is TRBJ2-5, with D possibly being TRBD1 (5 bases). CDR1 and CDR2 (germline): MDHEN, SYDVKM. The V gene lost 1 base and the J gene lost 4 bases, with 16 bases spanning the gap. The CDR3 loop spans 16 amino acids. CDR3 residues: CASSLSGQGRIETQYF. CDR3 coding DNA: TGTGCCAGCAGTTTATCTGGGCAGGGTAGGATAGAGACCCAGTACTTC.

This clone was detected ten times or more. The chain is built from TRBV4-1 and TRBJ1-4, with D possibly matching TRBD1 (5 bases). V was shortened by 3 bases and J by 8 bases, with 16 bases between the two germline ends. CDR3 length: 15 residues. Germline CDR1 is MGHRA and CDR2 is YSYEKL. The CDR3 nucleotides read TGCGCCAGCAGCCAGGCAGCGTCTGGGGGGGAAAAACTGTTTTTT. Amino acid sequence: CASSQAASGGEKLFF.